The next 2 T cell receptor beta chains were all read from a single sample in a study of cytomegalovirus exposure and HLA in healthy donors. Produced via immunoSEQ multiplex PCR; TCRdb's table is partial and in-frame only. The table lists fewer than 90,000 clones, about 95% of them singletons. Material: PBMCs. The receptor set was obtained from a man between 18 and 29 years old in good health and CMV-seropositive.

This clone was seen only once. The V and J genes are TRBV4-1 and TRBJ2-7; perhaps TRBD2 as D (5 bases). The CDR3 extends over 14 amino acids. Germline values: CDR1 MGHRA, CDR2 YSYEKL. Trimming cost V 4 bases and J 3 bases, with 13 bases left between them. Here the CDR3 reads CASSREGVNYEQYF. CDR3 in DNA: TGCGCCAGCAGCCGAGAGGGAGTAAACTACGAGCAGTACTTC.

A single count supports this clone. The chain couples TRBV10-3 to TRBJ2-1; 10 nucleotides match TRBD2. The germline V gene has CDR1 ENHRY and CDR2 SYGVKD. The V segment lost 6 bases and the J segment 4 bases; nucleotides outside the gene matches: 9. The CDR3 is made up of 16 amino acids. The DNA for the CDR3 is TGTGCCATCAGCGGACTAGCGGACCTCTTATACAATGAGCAGTTCTTC. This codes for CAISGLADLLYNEQFF.